This TCR beta chain was documented in a study of STAT5B mutations in CD4+ large granular lymphocyte leukemia. Findings of the study overall: Without HLA matching, higher CD4+ than CD8+ T-LGLL clonality could reflect small sample size. Main leukemic clonotypes were patient-specific, but 20% to 25% appeared at low frequency elsewhere.

This table comes from immunoSEQ multiplex PCR, and its TCRdb copy is limited to in-frame clones, with some not included. Among just under 35,000 clones listed, approximately 67% were seen once. As concerns this clone: What it binds is unknown.

In germline, CDR1 is SGHVS, CDR2 FQNEAQ. V was cut by 1 base and J by 0 bases, with 8 bases left in between. The CDR3 is made up of 15 amino acids. The TCR was taken from a human donor in good health. V and J are TRBV7-8 and TRBJ2-3; D not resolved. Sequenced material: CD4+ T cells from blood buffy coats. The DNA of the CDR3 is TGTGCCAGCAGCTTAGTTGGAGTGAGCACAGATACGCAGTATTTT. It encodes CASSLVGVSTDTQYF.